This T cell receptor (beta chain) derives from a study of blood T cell repertoires in COVID-19. As for the study in general: Nucleic acid was either cDNA or gDNA, and it came from T cells, B-cell-depleted T cells, or PBMCs.

CDR1 and CDR2 (germline): MNHEY, SVGAGI. Trimming stripped 7 bases from V and 5 bases from J, with 9 bases between. This CDR3 spans 12 amino acids. As processed by the authors: Amplification with reference gene primers provided the estimates of nucleated cell counts. Clones were read by immunoSEQ multiplex PCR, and TCRdb kept only the in-frame ones, dropping some. The V and J calls and clone size were taken over from that table, and D and trimming were inferred from the DNA. The sample holds some 67,000 clones; 75% to 85% are singletons and the top ten take around 5.9%. J is TRBJ1-5 and V is TRBV6-5; D possibly corresponds to TRBD1 (5 bases). The sequencing input was peripheral blood. This clonotype originated in a woman aged 55-69 years with acute or convalescent COVID-19. CDR3 loop: CASTGGYQPQHF. DNA of the CDR3: TGTGCCAGCACGGGGGGATATCAGCCCCAGCATTTT.